This T cell receptor (beta chain) stems from a study of prognosis after radiotherapy for stage I lung cancer. Study as a whole: Each patient with non-small cell lung cancer was deemed medically inoperable.

Worth noting for this clonotype: Its antigen is undetermined. A much larger clone differs from this one at a single base, so this may be a read error.

TCR beta CDR3 was amplified from genomic DNA by two-round multiplex PCR. First-round PCR amplification was performed with primers specific to each TRBV and TRBJ gene. TCRdb re-derived calls from the multiplex PCR reads in MiXCR, one entry per CDR3 protein. The sample shows 30,000 to 35,000 distinct CDR3 sequences, approximately 30% of them seen only once. The germline CDR1 and CDR2 sequences are LNHDA and SQIVND (reference sequence). The V and J ends lost 4 bases and 7 bases, in that order; junction bases with no gene match: 10. This CDR3 is built from 15 residues. Study-level findings and limits: Patients who had metastases reportedly showed TRBV and TRBJ gene usage that varied from that of patients who did not.

This clonotype was sampled from a donor aged 50 or older with non-small cell lung cancer. The source material was PBMCs, sampled before or after stereotactic body radiation therapy (not recorded which). The chain is built from TRBV19 and TRBJ1-2, with 9 positions matching TRBD1. The CDR3 is CASSSPDRGVGGYTF. In DNA, the CDR3 is TGTGCCAGTAGTAGTCCGGACAGGGGTGTTGGTGGCTACACCTTC.